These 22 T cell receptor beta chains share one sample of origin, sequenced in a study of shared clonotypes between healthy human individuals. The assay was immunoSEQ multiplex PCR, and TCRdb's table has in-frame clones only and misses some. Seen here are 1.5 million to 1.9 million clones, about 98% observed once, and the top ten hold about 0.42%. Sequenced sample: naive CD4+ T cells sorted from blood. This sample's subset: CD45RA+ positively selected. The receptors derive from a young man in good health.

CDR3 DNA: TGTGCCAGCAGTTTTCGACAGGGCGCTTTCTTT. Its protein product is CASSFRQGAFF. The gene calls are TRBV28 and TRBJ1-1; 7 bases are a match to TRBD1. Germline-derived CDR1 and CDR2 are MDHEN and SYDVKM. V lost 3 bases, J lost 11 bases, and 3 bases stayed unmatched. This CDR3 spans 11 amino acids.

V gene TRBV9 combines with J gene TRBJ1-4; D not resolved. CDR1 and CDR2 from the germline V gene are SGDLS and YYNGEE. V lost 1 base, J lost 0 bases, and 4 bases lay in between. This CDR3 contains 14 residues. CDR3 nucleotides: TGTGCCAGCAGCGTAACAGCAACTAATGAAAAACTGTTTTTT. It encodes CASSVTATNEKLFF.

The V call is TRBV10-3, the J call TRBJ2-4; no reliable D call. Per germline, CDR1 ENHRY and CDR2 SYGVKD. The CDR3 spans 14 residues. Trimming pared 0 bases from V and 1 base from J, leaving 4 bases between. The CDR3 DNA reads TGTGCCATCAGTGAGTCCTCGGCCAAAAACATTCAGTACTTC. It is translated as CAISESSAKNIQYF.

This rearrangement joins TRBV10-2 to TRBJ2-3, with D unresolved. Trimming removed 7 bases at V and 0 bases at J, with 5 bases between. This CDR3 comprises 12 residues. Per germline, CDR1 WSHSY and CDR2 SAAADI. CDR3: CASTTSTDTQYF. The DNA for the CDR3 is TGCGCCAGCACGACTAGCACAGATACGCAGTATTTT.

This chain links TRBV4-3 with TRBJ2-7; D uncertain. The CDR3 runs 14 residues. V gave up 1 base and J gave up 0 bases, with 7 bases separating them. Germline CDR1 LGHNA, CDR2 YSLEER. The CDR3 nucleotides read TGCGCCAGCAGCCAAGGGTTTGGCTCCTACGAGCAGTACTTC. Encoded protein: CASSQGFGSYEQYF.

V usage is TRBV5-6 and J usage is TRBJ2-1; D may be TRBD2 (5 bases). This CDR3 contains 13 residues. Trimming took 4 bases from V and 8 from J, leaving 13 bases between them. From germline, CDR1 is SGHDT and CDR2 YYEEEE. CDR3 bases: TGTGCCAGCAGCCGCCTAGGGAGTGATGAGCAGTTCTTC. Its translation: CASSRLGSDEQFF. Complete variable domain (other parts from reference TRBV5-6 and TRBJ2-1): DAGVTQSPTHLIKTRGQQVTLRCSPKSGHDTVSWYQQALGQGPQFIFQYYEEEERQRGNFPDRFSGHQFPNYSSELNVNALLLGDSALYLCASSRLGSDEQFFGPGTRLTVL.

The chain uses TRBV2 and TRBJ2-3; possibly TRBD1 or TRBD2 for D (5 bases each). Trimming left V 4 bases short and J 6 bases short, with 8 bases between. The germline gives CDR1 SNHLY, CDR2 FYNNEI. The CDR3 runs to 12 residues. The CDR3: CASSVGPDTQYF. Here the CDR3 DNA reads TGTGCCAGCAGTGTGGGACCCGATACGCAGTATTTT.

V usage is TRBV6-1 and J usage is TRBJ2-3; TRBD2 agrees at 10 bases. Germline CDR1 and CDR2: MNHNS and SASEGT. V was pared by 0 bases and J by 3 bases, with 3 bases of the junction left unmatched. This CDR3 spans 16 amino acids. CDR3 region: CASSEAPAGGTDTQYF. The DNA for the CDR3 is TGTGCCAGCAGTGAAGCCCCAGCGGGAGGGACAGATACGCAGTATTTT.

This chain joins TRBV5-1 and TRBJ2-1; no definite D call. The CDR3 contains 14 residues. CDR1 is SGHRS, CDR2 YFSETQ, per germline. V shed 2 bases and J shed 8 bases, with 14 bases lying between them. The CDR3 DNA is TGCGCCAGCAGCTTCCGATCCATCCCCGATGAGCAGTTCTTC. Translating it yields CASSFRSIPDEQFF.

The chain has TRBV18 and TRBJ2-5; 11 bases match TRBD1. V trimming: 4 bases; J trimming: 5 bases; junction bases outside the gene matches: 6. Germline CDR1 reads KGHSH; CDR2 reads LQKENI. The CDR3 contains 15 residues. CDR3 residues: CASSRWTGGRETQYF. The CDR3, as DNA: TGTGCCAGCTCACGATGGACAGGGGGCCGGGAGACCCAGTACTTC.

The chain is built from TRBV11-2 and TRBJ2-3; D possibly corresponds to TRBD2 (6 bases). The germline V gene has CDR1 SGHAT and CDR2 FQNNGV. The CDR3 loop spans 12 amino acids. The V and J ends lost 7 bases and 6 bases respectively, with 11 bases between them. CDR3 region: CASTPGRDTQYF. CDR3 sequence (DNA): TGTGCCAGCACCCCAGGGAGGGATACGCAGTATTTT.

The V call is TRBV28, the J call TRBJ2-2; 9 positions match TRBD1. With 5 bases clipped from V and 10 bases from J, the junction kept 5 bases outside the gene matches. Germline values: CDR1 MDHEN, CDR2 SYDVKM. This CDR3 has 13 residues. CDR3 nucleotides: TGTGCCAGCAGTGTGGGACAGGGTCCGGAGCTGTTTTTT. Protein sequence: CASSVGQGPELFF.

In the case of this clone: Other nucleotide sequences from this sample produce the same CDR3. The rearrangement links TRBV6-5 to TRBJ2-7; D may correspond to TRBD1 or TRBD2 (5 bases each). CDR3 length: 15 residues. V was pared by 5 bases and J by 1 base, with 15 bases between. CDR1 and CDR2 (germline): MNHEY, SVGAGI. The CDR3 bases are TGTGCCAGCAGTCCGTCCGGGACCGCGTCCTACGAGCAGTACTTC. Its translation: CASSPSGTASYEQYF.

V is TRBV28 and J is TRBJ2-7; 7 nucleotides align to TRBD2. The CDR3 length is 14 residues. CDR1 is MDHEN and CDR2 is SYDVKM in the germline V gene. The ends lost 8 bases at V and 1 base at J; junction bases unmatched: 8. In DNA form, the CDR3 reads TGTGCCAGCGCACCAGCGGGACTATCCTACGAGCAGTACTTC. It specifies CASAPAGLSYEQYF.

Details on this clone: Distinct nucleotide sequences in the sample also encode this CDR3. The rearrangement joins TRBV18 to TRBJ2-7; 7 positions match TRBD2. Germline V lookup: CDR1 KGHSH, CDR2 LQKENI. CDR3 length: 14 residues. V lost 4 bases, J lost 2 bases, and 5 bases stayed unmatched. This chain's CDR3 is CASSLPGLPYEQYF. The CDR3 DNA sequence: TGTGCCAGCTCACTTCCGGGACTACCCTACGAGCAGTACTTC. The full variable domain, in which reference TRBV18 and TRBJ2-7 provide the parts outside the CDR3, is NAGVMQNPRHLVRRRGQEARLRCSPMKGHSHVYWYRQLPEEGLKFMVYLQKENIIDESGMPKERFSAEFPKEGPSILRIQQVVRGDSAAYFCASSLPGLPYEQYFGPGTRLTVT.

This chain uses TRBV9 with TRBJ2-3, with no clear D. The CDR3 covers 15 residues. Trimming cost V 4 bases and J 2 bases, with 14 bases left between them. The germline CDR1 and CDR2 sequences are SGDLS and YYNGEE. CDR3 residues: CASSKRSGDTDTQYF. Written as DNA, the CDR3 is TGTGCCAGCAGCAAAAGGTCCGGAGACACAGATACGCAGTATTTT.

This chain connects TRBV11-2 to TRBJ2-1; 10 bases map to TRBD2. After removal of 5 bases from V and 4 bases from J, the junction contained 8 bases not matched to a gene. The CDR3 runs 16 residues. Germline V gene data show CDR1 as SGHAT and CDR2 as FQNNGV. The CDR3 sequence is CASSPIAGGRYNEQFF. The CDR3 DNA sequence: TGTGCCAGCAGCCCCATAGCGGGAGGAAGATACAATGAGCAGTTCTTC.

The DNA for the CDR3 is TGTGCCAGCTCACCGATGAAGGCAGGGGGCACAGATACGCAGTATTTT. Residues: CASSPMKAGGTDTQYF. The chain employs TRBV18 and TRBJ2-3, with D possibly matching TRBD1 (6 bases). The CDR3 spans 16 residues. The V and J ends lost 3 bases and 1 base respectively, with 14 bases between them. The germline CDR1 and CDR2 sequences are KGHSH and LQKENI.

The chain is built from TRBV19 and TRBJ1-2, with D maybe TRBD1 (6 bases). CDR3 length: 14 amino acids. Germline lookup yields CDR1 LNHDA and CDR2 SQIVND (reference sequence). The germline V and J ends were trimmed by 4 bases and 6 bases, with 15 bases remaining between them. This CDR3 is CASSRETGQDGYTF. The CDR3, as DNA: TGTGCCAGTAGTAGGGAGACAGGTCAGGATGGCTACACCTTC.

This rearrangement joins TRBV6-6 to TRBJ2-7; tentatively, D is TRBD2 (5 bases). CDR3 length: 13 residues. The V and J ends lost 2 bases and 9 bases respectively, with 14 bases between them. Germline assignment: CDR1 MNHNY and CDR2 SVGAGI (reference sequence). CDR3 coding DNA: TGTGCCAGCAGTTACCTCGAGGGCACTGGGCAGTACTTC. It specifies CASSYLEGTGQYF.

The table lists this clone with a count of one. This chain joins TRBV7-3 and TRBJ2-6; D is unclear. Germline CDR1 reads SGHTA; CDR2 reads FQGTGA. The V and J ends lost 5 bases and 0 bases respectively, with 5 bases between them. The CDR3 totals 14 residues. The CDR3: CASSKDSGANVLTF. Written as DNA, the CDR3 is TGTGCCAGCAGCAAGGACTCTGGGGCCAACGTCCTGACTTTC.

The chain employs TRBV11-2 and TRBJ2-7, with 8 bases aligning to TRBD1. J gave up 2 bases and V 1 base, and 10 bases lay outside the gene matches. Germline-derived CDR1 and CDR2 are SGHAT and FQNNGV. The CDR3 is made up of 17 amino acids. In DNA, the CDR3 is TGTGCCAGCAGCTTAGGTGGGCAGGGGGCCAAGGCCTACGAGCAGTACTTC. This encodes CASSLGGQGAKAYEQYF.